This TCR beta chain came from a study of tumor-infiltrating lymphocytes in localized non-small cell lung cancer. About the study: Some samples were collected after neoadjuvant chemotherapy; smokers, never-smokers and several histologies were included. Study-wide points: T-cell fraction did not differ between immunotypes IM1 and IM2.

As concerns this clone: As yet, its antigen is unknown.

The CDR3 runs to 15 residues. CDR1 is SGDLS, CDR2 YYNGEE, per germline. V was clipped by 5 bases and J by 0 bases, with 12 bases between them. Clones were read by immunoSEQ multiplex PCR, and TCRdb kept only the in-frame ones, dropping some. Counted here are some 8,000 clones, around three quarters occurring once; the ten biggest clones make up approximately 13%. Sequenced: uninvolved lung tissue not adjacent to the tumor. This chain uses TRBV9 with TRBJ1-5; no definite D call. This receptor was taken from a human donor with non-small cell lung cancer. This CDR3 reads CASSPDLYSNQPQHF. In nucleotides, the CDR3 is TGTGCCAGCAGTCCCGACTTATATAGCAATCAGCCCCAGCATTTT.